The subject of this entry is one TCR beta chain. Its matching antigen is unknown. It was by 5'RACE template switching with UMIs that TCR beta cDNA was made. TCRdb reprocessed the 5' RACE reads and stores each CDR3 protein as one record, lacking DNA. Recorded for this sample: about 140,000 distinct CDR3 sequences. Germline V CDR1 and CDR2: SGHRS, YFSETQ. The CDR3 totals 16 residues. These data come from a study of T cells expressing NK-cell markers. Study context: Underlying the TCR beta repertoires were sorted CD3+CD56+NKG2C+, CD3+CD56+NKG2C- and CD3+CD56-NKG2C+ T cells. With respect to HCMV, most of the eight sequenced donors were seropositive, and one was seronegative.

General study results and limits: Researchers report these clonotypes also headed the CD3+CD56-NKG2C+ fraction in a handful of donors.

Specimen: blood T cells: a sorted CD56 or NKG2C T cell subset, CD4+ or CD8+ T cells, or bulk PBMC T cells (not recorded which). This TCR was sampled from a man aged 18 to 30 in good health. V is TRBV5-1 and J is TRBJ2-5; TCRdb reports TRBD2, a call that lacks DNA to check it against. The chain's CDR3 is CASSPASRGPQETQYF.